This passage covers 20 T cell receptor beta chains from one sample sequenced in a study of regulatory T cells in long-lasting Graves disease. Time point specified: newly diagnosed GD, antithyroid drugs for less than 3 months. The TCR library was made from RNA that had been extracted from PBMCs in TRIzol. iRepertoire HTBI primers and Arm-PCR of CDR3 regions built TCR beta libraries. TCRdb reanalysed the multiplex PCR reads using MiXCR and keeps one entry per CDR3 protein. The sample consists of around 250,000 distinct CDR3 sequences, 20% to 25% of them appearing once. The input for sequencing was peripheral blood mononuclear cells (PBMCs), taken at new diagnosis, from a patient treated with antithyroid drugs. The receptors come from a female donor with Graves disease.

The V call is TRBV4-1, the J call TRBJ2-3, with D maybe TRBD2 (7 bases). The CDR3 extends over 17 amino acids. V was pared by 8 bases and J by 1 base, with 22 bases between. From germline, CDR1 is MGHRA and CDR2 YSYEKL. The CDR3 sequence is CASSRGGVGGGTDTQYF. For the CDR3, the DNA is TGCGCCAGCTCAAGGGGGGGGGTCGGGGGAGGCACAGATACGCAGTATTTT.

This clonotype was detected only a few times. The chain carries TRBV6-1 and TRBJ1-1, with 8 nucleotides matching TRBD1. The CDR3 runs 14 residues. The V and J ends lost 6 bases and 2 bases, in that order; junction bases with no gene match: 5. The germline gives CDR1 MNHNS, CDR2 SASEGT. Written as DNA, the CDR3 is TGTGCCAGCAGGGACAGGGCCCGAAACACTGAAGCTTTCTTT. It is translated as CASRDRARNTEAFF.

Turning to this clonotype: This sequence may be a read error, since a much larger clone differs from it by one base. The chain links TRBV11-2 to TRBJ1-3; the D gene is possibly TRBD1 (6 bases). The germline gives CDR1 SGHAT, CDR2 FQNNGV. The CDR3 spans 15 residues. CDR3 nucleotide sequence: TGTGCCAGCAGCTTCAGGGGTCTCTCTGGAAACACCATATGTTTT. Encoded protein: CASSFRGLSGNTICF.

This clonotype came up many times. V usage is TRBV7-8 and J usage is TRBJ1-2; TRBD1 might be the D (6 bases). Trimming stripped 1 base from V and 7 bases from J, with 13 bases between. Germline loops: CDR1 SGHVS, CDR2 FQNEAQ. This CDR3 region has 14 residues. The CDR3 DNA follows: TGTGCCAGCAGCTTAGTGCAGGGGCAAGCTGGCTACACCTTC. Protein product: CASSLVQGQAGYTF.

In its sample, this clonotype was seen many times. V and J are TRBV28 and TRBJ1-4, with D possibly being TRBD1 (6 bases). The CDR3 has 14 amino acids. V lost 3 bases and J lost 10, with 15 bases in between. Germline V gene sequence: CDR1 MDHEN, CDR2 SYDVKM. The CDR3 sequence: CASSFSGVVGKLFF. CDR3 nucleotide sequence: TGTGCCAGCAGTTTTTCAGGGGTTGTCGGAAAACTGTTTTTT.

This clonotype showed up many times. The J gene is TRBJ2-3, the V gene TRBV24-1, with 10 positions matching TRBD2. The CDR3 is 16 amino acids. From germline, CDR1 is KGHDR and CDR2 SFDVKD. J gave up 2 bases and V 4 bases, and 5 bases lay outside the gene matches. DNA of the CDR3: TGTGCCACCAGTGACCGGAGCGGGAGGGACACAGATACGCAGTATTTT. Translated: CATSDRSGRDTDTQYF.

As concerns this clonotype: A read error is the likely source, as a far larger clone sits one nucleotide away. The chain carries TRBV20-1 and TRBJ2-5; no definite D call. The DNA end is a closer match to TRBJ2-7, so the J assignment may be wrong. The CDR3 totals 10 residues. Germline CDR1 is DFQATT and CDR2 is SNEGSKA (reference sequence). The CDR3 spells CSVPTPEQYF. In nucleotides, the CDR3 is TGCAGTGTTCCCACTCCCGAGCAGTACTTC.

This clonotype was observed a handful of times. The chain links TRBV7-2 to TRBJ2-3; 13 nucleotides match TRBD2. V lost 8 bases, J lost 5 bases, and 10 bases stayed unmatched. The germline gives CDR1 SGHTA, CDR2 FQGNSA. The CDR3 totals 16 residues. The CDR3 here is CASRRTSGSGGDTQYF. CDR3 sequence (DNA): TGTGCCAGCCGACGGACTAGCGGGAGCGGTGGAGATACGCAGTATTTT.

This clonotype has at least ten counts. This chain uses TRBV30 with TRBJ2-1; possible D gene TRBD1, 6 bases. The CDR3 has 14 amino acids. V was clipped by 1 base and J by 4 bases, with 11 bases between them. Germline V gene data show CDR1 as GTSNPN and CDR2 as SVGIG (reference sequence). The CDR3 nucleotides are TGTGCCTGGAGTGACAGGGCCCTATACAATGAGCAGTTCTTC. Its protein is CAWSDRALYNEQFF.

This clonotype has a count of ten or more. The chain joins TRBV20-1 to TRBJ1-4; the D gene is possibly TRBD1 (6 bases). The CDR3 sequence is 12 residues long. CDR1 is DFQATT and CDR2 is SNEGSKA in the germline V gene (reference sequence). The V end lost 6 bases, the J end lost 8 bases, and 13 bases lay between the germline ends. CDR3 region: CSAEQGREKLFF. CDR3 DNA: TGCAGTGCCGAGCAGGGGCGGGAAAAACTGTTTTTT.

This clonotype was detected ten times or more. The gene calls are TRBV3-1 and TRBJ1-1; a possible D gene is TRBD1 (6 bases). Per germline, CDR1 LGHDT and CDR2 YNNKEL (reference sequence). CDR3 length: 16 residues. V shed 2 bases and J shed 4 bases, with 17 bases lying between them. CDR3 sequence reads: CASSQKQGLGSTEAFF. The CDR3 DNA follows: TGTGCCAGCAGCCAAAAACAGGGACTAGGGTCCACTGAAGCTTTCTTT.

The chain employs TRBV19 and TRBJ2-1; 8 bases match TRBD2. Germline V gene sequence: CDR1 LNHDA, CDR2 SQIVND (reference sequence). The CDR3 has 13 residues. The J segment lost 15 bases and the V segment lost 5 bases, leaving 12 bases of the junction unmatched. Written as DNA, the CDR3 is TGTGCCAGTAGTCCAATCCAAGCGGGAGTTTTGTTCTTC. Its protein product is CASSPIQAGVLFF.

V gene TRBV29-1 combines with J gene TRBJ2-1, with unresolved D. CDR1 and CDR2 (germline): SQVTM, ANQGSEA. The V end was cut by 2 bases, the J end by 0 bases, with 8 bases between. This CDR3 contains 14 residues. The chain's CDR3 is CSVESRSSYNEQFF. CDR3 coding DNA: TGCAGCGTTGAATCACGGAGCTCCTACAATGAGCAGTTCTTC.

This clonotype was recorded at least ten times. This sequence joins TRBV12-3 or TRBV12-4 and TRBJ2-7; 7 nucleotides match TRBD1. J gave up 2 bases and V 5 bases, and 6 bases lay outside the gene matches. This CDR3 contains 14 residues. The CDR3: CASSRRTGTYEQYF. The CDR3 region has the DNA TGTGCCAGCAGTCGAAGGACAGGAACCTACGAGCAGTACTTC.

Note on this clonotype: A clone one base away is much larger, so this may be a read error. V usage is TRBV20-1 and J usage is TRBJ2-1; 9 bases map to TRBD2. The CDR3 runs 16 residues. Germline CDR1 and CDR2: DFQATT and SNEGSKA (reference sequence). CDR3 loop: CSVCQREDLSYNEQSF. CDR3 coding DNA: TGCAGTGTGTGTCAGCGGGAGGACCTTTCCTACAATGAGCAGTCCTTC.

This clonotype was seen ten or more times. The chain joins TRBV3-1 to TRBJ2-5; 11 nucleotides agree with TRBD2. The germline V gene encodes CDR1 LGHDT and CDR2 YNNKEL (reference sequence). V lost 5 bases to trimming and J lost 2 bases; unmatched junction nucleotides: 7. CDR3 length equals 16 residues. In DNA form, the CDR3 reads TGTGCCAGCAGCGGGATAGCGGGAGGGGGTCAAGAGACCCAGTACTTC. Protein product: CASSGIAGGGQETQYF.

This clonotype has a count of ten or more. The V call is TRBV12-3 or TRBV12-4, the J call TRBJ2-3; 11 bases are shared with TRBD2. Trimming cost V 5 bases and J 1 base; bases outside gene matches: 8. The CDR3 contains 17 residues. The CDR3 DNA sequence: TGTGCCAGCAGTCCGGGACTAGCGGCCTTAGGCACAGATACGCAGTATTTT. Translation: CASSPGLAALGTDTQYF.

This clonotype was recorded at least ten times. This chain uses TRBV29-1 with TRBJ2-1, with a possible D match to TRBD2 (5 bases). From germline, CDR1 is SQVTM and CDR2 ANQGSEA. The CDR3 contains 12 residues. V dropped 0 bases and J dropped 9 bases, with 9 bases sitting between them. The chain's CDR3 is CSVEDSSTEQFF. The CDR3 coding sequence is TGCAGCGTTGAAGACTCTAGCACTGAGCAGTTCTTC.

This clonotype showed up many times. This may arise from a read error, as a much more abundant clone is one base away. The V and J genes are TRBV11-2 and TRBJ2-7; 14 bases fit TRBD2. Germline CDR1 reads SGHAT; CDR2 reads FQNNGV. The CDR3 runs 16 residues. The trim removed 4 bases at V and 3 bases at J, leaving 5 bases unmatched. CDR3 region: CASSSGLAGAFYEQYF. The CDR3 nucleotides read TGTGCCAGCAGCTCGGGACTAGCGGGGGCATTCTACGAGCAGTACTTC.

This clonotype has only a few counts. J is TRBJ1-4 and V is TRBV5-5; D is unresolved. The CDR3 extends over 15 amino acids. Germline CDR1 and CDR2: SGHKS and YYEKEE (reference sequence). Between the trimmed V and J ends, which lost 3 bases and 0 bases, there was a span of 9 bases. CDR3 region: CASSSSGSTNEKLFF. The CDR3 DNA is TGTGCCAGCAGCTCCTCGGGTTCAACTAATGAAAAACTGTTTTTT.